The T cell receptor (beta chain) described here comes from a study of blood T cells in healthy people across ages (dated by TCRdb to the mid-2010s). For context, the study as a whole: In model experiments, roughly one uniquely barcoded TCR beta cDNA molecule per two T cells was captured by template switching. To avoid experimental bias, donors of different ages were randomly spread across the sequencing lanes. The donors were divided into four age groups: young (average around 17 years), middle-aged (about 41), aged (approximately 64) and long-lived (about 79). Using deep sequencing normalized with unique cDNA molecular identifiers, the study measured how TCR beta repertoire diversity changes with age. For two donors (one aged 18 to 30 and one aged 80 or older), the study analyzed two additional independent replicas of 1 million unique cDNA reads from the same blood draw.

Library prep was done by 5' RACE. The run used an Illumina HiSeq 2500. The second PCR ran for roughly 7 to 11 cycles and used a J-beta primer mix along with a sample-barcoded 5' primer. A unique molecular identifier was introduced onto each TCR beta cDNA molecule by a template-switch 5' adaptor carrying 12 random nucleotides. At least 2.5 million CDR3-containing paired-end reads were obtained from each sample. First-strand cDNA synthesis was performed from all RNA using the Mint cDNA synthesis kit, with priming by a TRBC-specific oligonucleotide. Following uracil-DNA glycosylase treatment, all cDNA underwent a first 18-cycle PCR with the universal primers M1SS and BC2_uni_R. The source study handled its data this way. Each sample was normalized by randomly selecting 1 million high-quality reads, each carrying a distinct molecular identifier. Instead of being binned into consensus sequences, reads that shared molecular identifiers were thrown out. MiTCR, with a Q25 quality threshold and the strictest error-elimination algorithm, was used for CDR3 identification, clonotype clustering and error correction. A nonparametric unseen species model with Euler transformation was used to estimate a lower bound on total TCR beta diversity. TCRdb itself trimmed the public reads at Q25 with fastp, ran MiXCR and retained productive beta chains. Identical CDR3 protein sequences are pooled into one entry, listed with their most common genes and DNA. TCRdb's processing, not the study's, gives the V and J calls here. The sample records 550,000 to 750,000 distinct CDR3 sequences, around 21% of which are singletons. Of the sample, roughly 3.7% is held by the ten largest clones.

Overall study outcomes, separate from this receptor: Estimates of total diversity based on one million sequenced T cells were considered lower bounds and underestimates. Conclusive comparison of naive and antigen-experienced compartments was prevented by the profiling of bulk unsorted PBMCs. A strong correlation was found between observed TCR beta diversity and the percentage of naive T cells measured by flow cytometry. Compared with the aged group, more naive CD4+ T cells, fewer expanded clones and increased TCR diversity were shown by the long-lived group, suggesting age selection. As age increased, observed TCR beta diversity per million T cells dropped in a roughly linear way, and a significant reduction was already evident by age 40. Donor CMV infection status was unknown, potentially confounding age-related changes in expanded clonotypes.

Donors were 40 or so systemically healthy Caucasian individuals from Russia aged roughly 6 to 90 years. Each donor gave around 9 milliliters of peripheral blood, collected into EDTA-treated Vacutainer tubes. Ficoll-Paque density-gradient centrifugation was used to isolate PBMCs, with at least 6.5 million obtained per sample. Total RNA was extracted from PBMCs with Trizol reagent, with at least 6 micrograms obtained per sample. The percentages of naive CD45RAhigh/CD27high T cells were determined by flow cytometry on a PBMC aliquot from every donor. The CDR3 spans 17 residues, from the cysteine through the phenylalanine. Left in the record is the CDR3 DNA by itself, 51 bases read in frame from the first base. For CDR1 and CDR2, the germline V gene lists SGDLS and YYNGEE. V is cut back by 2 bases and J by 2 bases, with 12 bases in the junction unmatched. As regards this clonotype: Its antigen specificity is not known. It has no much larger one-base neighbor in the sample; base qualities were not kept.

The receptor comes from a man aged 65 to 79 in good health. The sequence links TRBV9 to TRBJ2-7; 8 central bases correspond to TRBD2. Sequences were obtained from blood. The DNA reads TGTGCCAGCAGCGTGGGAGCGGGAGCCCAATCTACCTACGAGCAGTACTTC. Its translation reads: CASSVGAGAQSTYEQYF.